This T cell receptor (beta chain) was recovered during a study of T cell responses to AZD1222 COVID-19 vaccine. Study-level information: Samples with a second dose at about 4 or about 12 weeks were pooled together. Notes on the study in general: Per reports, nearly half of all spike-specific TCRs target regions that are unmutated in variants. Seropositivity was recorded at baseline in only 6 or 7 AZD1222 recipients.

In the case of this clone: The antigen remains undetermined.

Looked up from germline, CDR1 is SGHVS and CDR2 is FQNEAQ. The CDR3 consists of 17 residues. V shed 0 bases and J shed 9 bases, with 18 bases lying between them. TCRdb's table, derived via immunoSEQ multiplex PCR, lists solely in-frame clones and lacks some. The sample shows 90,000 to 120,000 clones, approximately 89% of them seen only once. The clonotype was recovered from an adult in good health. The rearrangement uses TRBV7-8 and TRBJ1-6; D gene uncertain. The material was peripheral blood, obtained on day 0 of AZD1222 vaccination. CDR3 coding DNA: TGTGCCAGCAGCTTAGCTCACAGCCGAACTGGCGGTTCACCCCTCCACTTT. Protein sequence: CASSLAHSRTGGSPLHF. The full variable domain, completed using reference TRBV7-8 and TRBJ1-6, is GAGVSQSPRYKVAKRGQDVALRCDPISGHVSLFWYQQALGQGPEFLTYFQNEAQLDKSGLPSDRFFAERPEGSVSTLKIQRTQQEDSAVYLCASSLAHSRTGGSPLHFGNGTRLTVT.